This T cell receptor beta chain was sequenced for a study of OX40 agonist ivuxolimab in advanced cancers. Study-wide context: The costimulatory receptor OX40 (CD134) was targeted by ivuxolimab, a fully human IgG2 agonistic monoclonal antibody. Intravenous ivuxolimab was administered to patients every 2 weeks at six dose levels: 0.01, 0.1, 0.3, 1.5, 3 and 10 mg/kg. Of the 50 to 55 dose-escalation patients, hepatocellular carcinoma was present in around 20, melanoma in approximately 15, renal cell carcinoma in 9 and head and neck cancer in 9. In the dose-escalation cohort, 70% to 85% of patients were male, and the mean age was roughly 60 years, with a range of roughly 20 to 80. Patients were allowed to have had prior anti-PD-1, anti-PD-L1 or anti-CTLA-4 therapy, and roughly two fifths of the dose-escalation patients had been treated with checkpoint inhibitors. Partial responses were achieved by three dose-escalation patients, of whom one had hepatocellular carcinoma and two had cutaneous melanoma. Peripheral TCRbeta sequencing was intended to test whether TCR sequence diversity was altered and clonal T-cell expansion was caused by ivuxolimab. The paper describes the monotherapy dose-escalation part (N of about 47 patients) of the phase I trial of ivuxolimab. Results and caveats for the whole study, not just this receptor: After ivuxolimab, more expanded clones were found on average in CD8+ T cells than in CD4+ T cells. In the 0.1-3.0 mg/kg groups, partial responders had among the lowest normalized peripheral clonal expansion, particularly in CD8+ T cells. The antigen specificity of the clonally expanded peripheral T cells was not determined. At doses of 0.1 to 3.0 mg/kg, clonal expansion of both CD4+ and CD8+ blood T cells was observed from baseline to week 6. Low levels of normalized T-cell clonal expansion were also seen in some nonresponding patients.

This clone occurred once. It lacks a known antigen. No much larger clone exists at a distance of one base, and base qualities are not known. Genomic DNA was isolated from the sorted cells so that the TCRbeta CDR3 region could be sequenced. The immunoSEQ Assay was used for sequencing of TCRbeta CDR3 regions. TCRdb stores this immuneACCESS table with in-frame sequences only. Part of the clones is absent; in the studies checked, under half of the shortfall reflects unresolved V genes, and no reason is known for the rest. The sample records around 33,000 clones, roughly 89% of which are singletons. The ten largest clonotypes hold roughly 9.1% of the sample. The trial excluded patients who had a history of autoimmune disease or who were on systemic immunosuppression. Peripheral blood for TCR sequencing was drawn from every dose cohort at baseline, at cycle 4 day 1 and at cycle 7 day 1. Samples were obtained from an open-label, multicenter, first-in-human phase I dose-escalation trial of ivuxolimab. Adults with locally advanced or metastatic head and neck squamous cell, hepatocellular, melanoma or renal cell carcinoma were enrolled in the trial. Before TCR sequencing, CD4+ T cells and CD8+ T cells from peripheral blood were sorted into separate populations.

Relative to germline, V is 4 bases shorter and J is 3 bases shorter, with 13 bases between their ends. The CDR3 starts with the cysteine, ends with the phenylalanine, and has 15 residues. The retained sequence is limited to the CDR3, 45 bases, with the frame set at the first base. Per the germline V gene, SGHDN is the CDR1 and FVKESK is the CDR2. The sequences come from CD4+ or CD8+ T cells sorted from blood, collected in a trial of the OX40 agonist ivuxolimab. This sequence originates from an adult with an advanced solid tumor such as melanoma, head and neck, liver or kidney cancer. The chain was built from TRBV14 and TRBJ2-1; a weak D assignment points to TRBD2 (6 bases agree). The DNA reads TGTGCCAGCAGCCGCATCGGGACTTACTACAATGAGCAGTTCTTC. The encoded protein is CASSRIGTYYNEQFF. Outside the CDR3, residues come from the reference TRBV14 and TRBJ2-1 proteins, so the full variable domain is: EAGVTQFPSHSVIEKGQTVTLRCDPISGHDNLYWYRRVMGKEIKFLLHFVKESKQDESGMPNNRFLAERTGGTYSTLKVQPAELEDSGVYFCASSRIGTYYNEQFFGPGTRLTVL.